The rows below give T cell receptor beta chains drawn from one sample of a study of regulatory T cells in long-lasting Graves disease. Via MiXCR, TCRdb re-called the multiplex PCR reads, giving one row per CDR3 protein. In the table there are about 560,000 distinct CDR3 sequences, roughly 16% of which are singletons. The same sample was also used in a study of T cells in Graves' hyperthyroidism and ophthalmopathy.

Here the sequenced sample was peripheral blood mononuclear cells (PBMCs), taken at new diagnosis, from a patient treated with antithyroid drugs. These receptors came from a man younger than 35 with Graves disease. The CDR3 runs from the conserved cysteine through the conserved F or W. Fields, in order: clone size, D gene, J gene, V gene, CDR3 protein, CDR3 DNA. D genes are given only for firm matches. A clone size is listed for some rows: how often the clone was seen (once, few, many), or a class if it is expanded.

>many|-|TRBJ2-7|TRBV28
CASSSFTGSYEQYF
TGTGCCAGCAGTTCCTTTACAGGGTCCTACGAGCAGTACTTC
>-|TRBD2|TRBJ2-1|TRBV28
CASSSRSGTYNEQFF
TGTGCCAGCAGTTCCAGAAGCGGGACCTACAATGAGCAGTTCTTC
>-|TRBD2|TRBJ2-7|TRBV6-9
CASKGQGPGLALPRGYEQYF
TGCGCCAGCAAGGGGCAGGGGCCGGGACTAGCCCTACCCAGGGGCTACGAGCAGTACTTC
>many|-|TRBJ2-1|TRBV11-2
CASSVGYANEQFF
TGTGCCAGCAGCGTAGGGTATGCGAATGAGCAGTTCTTC
>many|TRBD1|TRBJ1-1|TRBV7-9
CASSSTGGDTEAFF
TGTGCCAGCAGCTCCACAGGGGGAGACACTGAAGCTTTCTTT
>many|TRBD1|TRBJ1-1|TRBV20-1
CSAKDRLNTEAFF
TGCAGTGCTAAGGACAGGCTGAACACTGAAGCTTTCTTT
>few|-|TRBJ1-4|TRBV7-9
CASRQGKEKLFF
TGTGCCAGCAGGCAGGGAAAAGAAAAACTGTTTTTT
>-|-|TRBJ1-1|TRBV12-3/TRBV12-4
CASRATVSTEAFF
TGTGCCAGCAGGGCCACAGTGAGCACTGAAGCTTTCTTT
>-|-|TRBJ2-1|TRBV25-1
CASSEGGNEQFF
TGTGCCAGCAGTGAAGGGGGCAATGAGCAGTTCTTC
>-|TRBD1|TRBJ1-3|TRBV20-1
CSARDPRGPGNTIYF
TGCAGTGCTAGAGACCCCAGGGGGCCGGGAAACACCATATATTTT
>-|-|TRBJ2-2|TRBV3-1
CASSPGMGVNTGELFF
TGTGCCAGCTCACCAGGAATGGGCGTGAACACCGGGGAGCTGTTTTTT
>many|-|TRBJ1-1|TRBV28
CASSPYYRDTEAFF
TGTGCCAGCAGTCCATATTACAGAGACACTGAAGCTTTCTTT
>-|-|TRBJ2-2|TRBV9
CASTGGEVGELFF
TGTGCCAGCACCGGAGGAGAGGTCGGGGAGCTGTTTTTT
>-|-|TRBJ1-1|TRBV12-3/TRBV12-4
CASSPEQKNTEAFF
TGTGCCAGCAGTCCCGAGCAGAAGAACACTGAAGCTTTCTTT
>-|-|TRBJ1-3|TRBV5-1
CASSLGGFEGNTIYF
TGCGCCAGCAGCTTGGGGGGTTTCGAAGGAAACACCATATATTTT
>-|-|TRBJ2-7|TRBV7-9
CASSQSGAGEQYF
TGTGCCAGCAGCCAATCCGGGGCTGGCGAGCAGTACTTC
>-|-|TRBJ1-3|TRBV15
CATSRDQGPDTIYF
TGTGCCACCAGCAGAGATCAAGGTCCGGACACCATATATTTT